A selection of T cell receptor beta chains follows, all from one sample in a study of T cell responses to AZD1222 COVID-19 vaccine. Method: immunoSEQ multiplex PCR; TCRdb's copy keeps in-frame clones and lacks some. The sample has about 88,000 clones; about 91% are singletons. Sample: peripheral blood, taken on day 0 of AZD1222 vaccination. The receptors derive from an adult in good health. Each CDR3 is given with its conserved first and last residue. Fields, in order: J gene, V gene, D gene, CDR3 protein, CDR3 DNA. The D gene is left open where the match is weak.

TRBJ2-1 TRBV3-1/TRBV3-2 TRBD2 CASRRRWASGSSNEQFF TGTGCCAGCAGGAGAAGATGGGCTAGCGGGAGTAGTAATGAGCAGTTCTTC
TRBJ1-5 TRBV28 TRBD1 CASSARGTAYQPQHF TGTGCCAGCAGTGCGAGGGGGACAGCATATCAGCCCCAGCATTTT
TRBJ1-2 TRBV4-3 TRBD1 CASSQQQGTRSGYTF TGCGCCAGCAGCCAACAACAGGGGACTAGGAGTGGCTACACCTTC
TRBJ2-5 TRBV2 - CASRRERQETQYF TGTGCCAGCCGCCGGGAGCGTCAAGAGACCCAGTACTTC
TRBJ2-2 TRBV7-7 TRBD1 CASSFRQGANTGELFF TGTGCTAGCAGCTTTAGACAGGGGGCGAACACCGGGGAGCTGTTTTTT
TRBJ2-7 TRBV19 TRBD1 CASSMGQGPYEQYF TGTGCCAGTAGTATGGGACAGGGTCCCTACGAGCAGTACTTC
TRBJ2-7 TRBV28 - CASSSGGGASYEQYF TGTGCCAGCAGCTCGGGCGGGGGCGCGTCCTACGAGCAGTACTTC
TRBJ2-7 TRBV3-1/TRBV3-2 - CASSQDYSEPRFAYEQYF TGTGCCAGCAGCCAAGATTATAGTGAACCGCGATTTGCCTACGAGCAGTACTTC
TRBJ2-1 TRBV27 TRBD1 CASSLTGSFNEQFF TGTGCCAGCAGTTTGACAGGGTCGTTTAATGAGCAGTTCTTC
TRBJ1-6 TRBV28 - CASSSSRGYNSPLHF TGTGCCAGCAGTTCTTCTAGGGGCTATAATTCACCCCTCCACTTT
TRBJ2-5 TRBV30 - CAWSPKFPETQYF TGTGCCTGGAGTCCTAAATTCCCAGAGACCCAGTACTTC
TRBJ1-1 TRBV28 - CASSLMRTEAFF TGTGCCAGCAGTTTAATGAGAACTGAAGCTTTCTTT
TRBJ2-7 TRBV6-6 TRBD2 CASRSGAWEQYF TGTGCCAGCCGCAGCGGGGCTTGGGAGCAGTACTTC
TRBJ2-7 TRBV9 - CASSVGPSISVYEQYF TGTGCCAGCAGCGTAGGGCCTAGCATCTCGGTGTACGAGCAGTACTTC
TRBJ2-7 TRBV11-2 - CASSLAREQYF TGTGCCAGCAGCTTAGCTCGGGAGCAGTACTTC
TRBJ1-2 TRBV6-5 - CASSYSNAGDYGYTF TGTGCCAGCAGTTACTCGAATGCAGGAGACTATGGCTACACCTTC
TRBJ2-3 TRBV2 TRBD2 CASSESGRADTQYF TGTGCCAGCAGTGAGAGCGGGAGGGCAGATACGCAGTATTTT
TRBJ2-1 TRBV28 - CASSLPGSGNPNEQFF TGTGCCAGCAGTTTACCGGGGTCAGGGAATCCCAATGAGCAGTTCTTC
TRBJ2-7 TRBV18 - CASSPPGFYEQYF TGTGCCAGCTCACCCCCGGGATTCTACGAGCAGTACTTC
TRBJ1-2 TRBV11-2 TRBD1 CASSAGQDYGYTF TGTGCCAGCAGCGCGGGACAGGACTATGGCTACACCTTC
TRBJ2-3 TRBV29-1 TRBD2 CSVTQHGTSVHTQYF TGCAGCGTGACGCAGCACGGGACTAGCGTACATACGCAGTATTTT
TRBJ2-1 TRBV6-5 - CARPWRVPTYNEQFF TGTGCCAGGCCATGGAGGGTCCCTACCTACAATGAGCAGTTCTTC
TRBJ2-1 TRBV4-2 TRBD2 CASSRSGTSGIEEQFF TGTGCCAGCAGCCGATCCGGGACTAGTGGAATTGAGGAGCAGTTCTTC
TRBJ2-3 TRBV5-1 TRBD2 CASSRRTSGRGDTQYF TGCGCCAGCAGCCGACGAACTAGCGGGAGAGGAGATACGCAGTATTTT
TRBJ2-1 TRBV15 TRBD2 CATSRAGGPVEQFF TGTGCCACCAGCCGAGCGGGAGGGCCTGTTGAGCAGTTCTTC
TRBJ2-7 TRBV6-6 - CASSYKVGVEYEQYF TGTGCCAGCAGTTATAAGGTGGGAGTAGAATATGAGCAGTACTTC